This is a list of T cell receptor beta chains from one sample in a study of OX40 agonist ivuxolimab in advanced cancers. Here immunoSEQ multiplex PCR was the method, and the copy in TCRdb shows in-frame clones only, minus some. In the table there are 60,000 to 75,000 clones, approximately 85% of which are singletons. This specimen was CD4+ or CD8+ T cells sorted from blood, taken in a trial of the OX40 agonist ivuxolimab. Every receptor here comes from an adult with an advanced solid tumor such as melanoma, head and neck, liver or kidney cancer. The CDR3 runs from the conserved cysteine through the conserved F or W. A D gene is named only where the DNA matches it firmly. Clone size is not always given. Where it is, it says once, few, many or a class for expanded clones.

V gene: TRBV2
CDR3 length: 15
J gene: TRBJ1-1
clone size: few
D gene: -
CDR3 DNA: TGTGCCAGCAGGCCCAGGGGTCCGGTGAACACTGAAGCTTTCTTT
CDR3 protein: CASRPRGPVNTEAFF

V gene: TRBV27
CDR3 length: 15
J gene: TRBJ1-2
clone size: once
D gene: -
CDR3 DNA: TGTGCCAGCAGTTTAGTCCCGGGCAGTAGATATGGCTACACCTTC
CDR3 protein: CASSLVPGSRYGYTF

V gene: TRBV29-1
CDR3 length: 14
J gene: TRBJ1-1
clone size: once
D gene: TRBD1
CDR3 DNA: TGCAGCGCACATGGGACAGGGATTTCGGGGGAAGCTTTCTTT
CDR3 protein: CSAHGTGISGEAFF

V gene: TRBV11-2
CDR3 length: 15
J gene: TRBJ2-3
clone size: -
D gene: TRBD2
CDR3 DNA: TGTGCCAGCAGCTCTCAGCGGGGGGGATCGGATACGCAGTATTTT
CDR3 protein: CASSSQRGGSDTQYF

V gene: TRBV6-1
CDR3 length: 15
J gene: TRBJ2-3
clone size: few
D gene: TRBD2
CDR3 DNA: TGTGCCAGCAGTCTCACAGCGGGGGGCACAGATACGCAGTATTTT
CDR3 protein: CASSLTAGGTDTQYF

V gene: TRBV5-1
CDR3 length: 12
J gene: TRBJ1-1
clone size: -
D gene: -
CDR3 DNA: TGCGCCAGCAGCTTGGCGGACACTGAAGCTTTCTTT
CDR3 protein: CASSLADTEAFF

V gene: TRBV5-1
CDR3 length: 14
J gene: TRBJ1-2
clone size: -
D gene: TRBD1
CDR3 DNA: TGCGCCAGCAGCTCTCCGGGACAGACTTATGGCTACACCTTC
CDR3 protein: CASSSPGQTYGYTF

V gene: TRBV12-5
CDR3 length: 17
J gene: TRBJ2-1
clone size: once
D gene: TRBD2
CDR3 DNA: TGTGCTAGTGGTTTGGTACCGGGGGGGCGGCTGGACAATGAGCAGTTCTTC
CDR3 protein: CASGLVPGGRLDNEQFF

V gene: TRBV5-1
CDR3 length: 12
J gene: TRBJ1-4
clone size: -
D gene: -
CDR3 DNA: TGCGCCAGCAGCTTGGAGAGGGAAAAACTGTTTTTT
CDR3 protein: CASSLEREKLFF

V gene: TRBV19
CDR3 length: 14
J gene: TRBJ2-7
clone size: -
D gene: TRBD1
CDR3 DNA: TGTGCCAGTAGACGGGACAGAACTTCCTACGAGCAGTACTTC
CDR3 protein: CASRRDRTSYEQYF

V gene: TRBV2
CDR3 length: 14
J gene: TRBJ2-2
clone size: -
D gene: -
CDR3 DNA: TGTGCCAGCACCCCCGGGGGGCGGATCGGGGAGCTGTTTTTT
CDR3 protein: CASTPGGRIGELFF

V gene: TRBV9
CDR3 length: 16
J gene: TRBJ1-3
clone size: -
D gene: -
CDR3 DNA: TGTGCCAGCAGCGTAGCTACAGGTGCCTCTGGAAACACCATATATTTT
CDR3 protein: CASSVATGASGNTIYF

V gene: TRBV11-2
CDR3 length: 14
J gene: TRBJ2-3
clone size: few
D gene: -
CDR3 DNA: TGTGCCAGCAGCTGGGACTCTGGCACAGATACGCAGTATTTT
CDR3 protein: CASSWDSGTDTQYF

V gene: TRBV5-1
CDR3 length: 15
J gene: TRBJ1-5
clone size: -
D gene: TRBD1
CDR3 DNA: TGCGCCAGCAGCTTGGGGGACAGGGGGACTCAGCCCCAGCATTTT
CDR3 protein: CASSLGDRGTQPQHF

V gene: TRBV30
CDR3 length: 19
J gene: TRBJ2-6
clone size: few
D gene: -
CDR3 DNA: TGTGCCTGGAGTGTACTATGGTCCCGACCCCCCTCTGGGGCCAACGTCCTGACTTTC
CDR3 protein: CAWSVLWSRPPSGANVLTF

V gene: TRBV5-1
CDR3 length: 17
J gene: TRBJ2-3
clone size: -
D gene: -
CDR3 DNA: TGCGCCAGCAGCTTGGCGGTTGGCGGGGCGACCACAGATACGCAGTATTTT
CDR3 protein: CASSLAVGGATTDTQYF

V gene: TRBV19
CDR3 length: 14
J gene: TRBJ1-2
clone size: -
D gene: -
CDR3 DNA: TGTGCCAGTAGTATAGCCCCCGGCTACTATGGCTACACCTTC
CDR3 protein: CASSIAPGYYGYTF

V gene: TRBV11-2
CDR3 length: 14
J gene: TRBJ1-2
clone size: once
D gene: -
CDR3 DNA: TGTGCCAGCAGCCCCTCGGATGGCCTCGGGGGCTACACCTTC
CDR3 protein: CASSPSDGLGGYTF

V gene: TRBV7-3
CDR3 length: 13
J gene: TRBJ2-1
clone size: -
D gene: -
CDR3 DNA: TGTGCCAGCAGCTTAAATAACAACAATGAGCAGTTCTTC
CDR3 protein: CASSLNNNNEQFF

V gene: TRBV9
CDR3 length: 16
J gene: TRBJ2-1
clone size: once
D gene: TRBD1
CDR3 DNA: TGTGCCAGCAGCGCCTACCGACAGGGTGGTTTCAGGGAGCAGTTCTTC
CDR3 protein: CASSAYRQGGFREQFF

V gene: TRBV5-5
CDR3 length: 16
J gene: TRBJ1-5
clone size: few
D gene: -
CDR3 DNA: TGTGCCAGCAGCTTGGGGGTGGGTTATAGCAATCAGCCCCAGCATTTT
CDR3 protein: CASSLGVGYSNQPQHF

V gene: TRBV6-1
CDR3 length: 14
J gene: TRBJ1-1
clone size: -
D gene: -
CDR3 DNA: TGTGCCAGCACCCAGAGGTGGGTGAACACTGAAGCTTTCTTT
CDR3 protein: CASTQRWVNTEAFF

V gene: TRBV7-2
CDR3 length: 15
J gene: TRBJ2-1
clone size: -
D gene: TRBD1
CDR3 DNA: TGTGCCAGCAGCTTACGACAGGGGAGATACAATGAGCAGTTCTTC
CDR3 protein: CASSLRQGRYNEQFF

V gene: TRBV30
CDR3 length: 13
J gene: TRBJ1-2
clone size: -
D gene: -
CDR3 DNA: TGTGCCTGGAGTATTGGCGCTAACTATGGCTACACCTTC
CDR3 protein: CAWSIGANYGYTF

V gene: TRBV12-5
CDR3 length: 15
J gene: TRBJ1-1
clone size: -
D gene: -
CDR3 DNA: TGTGCTAGTGGTTTGGCGAGGGTGGAGAACACTGAAGCTTTCTTT
CDR3 protein: CASGLARVENTEAFF

V gene: TRBV5-4
CDR3 length: 15
J gene: TRBJ2-5
clone size: -
D gene: -
CDR3 DNA: TGTGCCAGCAGCTTGACGGTGGAACGGCAAGAGACCCAGTACTTC
CDR3 protein: CASSLTVERQETQYF

V gene: TRBV30
CDR3 length: 12
J gene: TRBJ2-7
clone size: medium-sized
D gene: -
CDR3 DNA: TGTGCCTGGAACGGAGGGCGGGGCGAGCAGTACTTC
CDR3 protein: CAWNGGRGEQYF

V gene: TRBV5-4
CDR3 length: 13
J gene: TRBJ1-4
clone size: -
D gene: TRBD1
CDR3 DNA: TGTGCCAGCAGGAAACAGGGGGATGAAAAACTGTTTTTT
CDR3 protein: CASRKQGDEKLFF

V gene: TRBV14
CDR3 length: 14
J gene: TRBJ2-3
clone size: -
D gene: -
CDR3 DNA: TGTGCCAGCAGCCTACGACAGTTATCGGATACGCAGTATTTT
CDR3 protein: CASSLRQLSDTQYF

V gene: TRBV5-8
CDR3 length: 14
J gene: TRBJ2-2
clone size: -
D gene: -
CDR3 DNA: TGTGCCAGCAGCTTGCAGGGTTTTAGCGGGGAGCTGTTTTTT
CDR3 protein: CASSLQGFSGELFF

V gene: TRBV6-6
CDR3 length: 15
J gene: TRBJ2-7
clone size: -
D gene: -
CDR3 DNA: TGTGCCAGCAGTTACTCTGGGGGTAGAAGTGGCGAGCAGTACTTC
CDR3 protein: CASSYSGGRSGEQYF

V gene: TRBV6-1
CDR3 length: 12
J gene: TRBJ2-4
clone size: -
D gene: TRBD2
CDR3 DNA: TGTGCCAGCAGTGAGGGGACTAGTTTTCGGTACTTC
CDR3 protein: CASSEGTSFRYF

V gene: TRBV7-9
CDR3 length: 14
J gene: TRBJ2-3
clone size: few
D gene: TRBD2
CDR3 DNA: TGTGCCAGCAGCTCTCGGGGGGGGTCAGATACGCAGTATTTT
CDR3 protein: CASSSRGGSDTQYF

V gene: TRBV7-2
CDR3 length: 12
J gene: TRBJ2-3
clone size: -
D gene: -
CDR3 DNA: TGTGCCAGCAGCCAGAGCACAGATACGCAGTATTTT
CDR3 protein: CASSQSTDTQYF

V gene: TRBV4-1
CDR3 length: 14
J gene: TRBJ1-2
clone size: few
D gene: -
CDR3 DNA: TGCGCCAGCAGCCAAGGTCCCAGGGGAGGAGGCTACACCTTC
CDR3 protein: CASSQGPRGGGYTF

V gene: TRBV6-1
CDR3 length: 13
J gene: TRBJ2-3
clone size: -
D gene: -
CDR3 DNA: TGTGCCAGCCAAAGGGGCAACACAGATACGCAGTATTTT
CDR3 protein: CASQRGNTDTQYF

V gene: TRBV2
CDR3 length: 18
J gene: TRBJ2-3
clone size: -
D gene: TRBD2
CDR3 DNA: TGTGCCAGCAGTGTAGAGGCGGGGGGGAGATGGGCGGCAGATACGCAGTATTTT
CDR3 protein: CASSVEAGGRWAADTQYF

V gene: TRBV4-1
CDR3 length: 16
J gene: TRBJ2-2
clone size: -
D gene: -
CDR3 DNA: TGCGCCAGCAGCCAAGGTACCACTATGAACACCGGGGAGCTGTTTTTT
CDR3 protein: CASSQGTTMNTGELFF

V gene: TRBV6-5
CDR3 length: 14
J gene: TRBJ2-7
clone size: -
D gene: -
CDR3 DNA: TGTGCCAGCAGTTACCCAGGGTTGACCTACGAGCAGTACTTC
CDR3 protein: CASSYPGLTYEQYF

V gene: TRBV4-2
CDR3 length: 18
J gene: TRBJ1-3
clone size: -
D gene: -
CDR3 DNA: TGTGCCAGCAGCTACGCCTCGGGACAACCTAACTCTGGAAACACCATATATTTT
CDR3 protein: CASSYASGQPNSGNTIYF

V gene: TRBV30
CDR3 length: 12
J gene: TRBJ1-6
clone size: few
D gene: -
CDR3 DNA: TGTGCCTGGCGGTGGGAGAATTCACCCCTCCACTTT
CDR3 protein: CAWRWENSPLHF